This T cell receptor (beta chain) is from a study of blood T cells in healthy people across ages. V was shortened by 2 bases and J by 5 bases, with 12 bases between the two germline ends. Germline CDR1 reads LGHDT; CDR2 reads YNNKEL (reference sequence). There are 14 residues in the CDR3. With a J-beta primer mix and a sample-barcoded 5' primer, a second PCR ran 7 to 11 cycles. TCRdb reanalysed the 5' RACE reads using MiXCR and keeps one entry per CDR3 protein. The sample consists of 780,000 or so distinct CDR3 sequences, more than 50% of them appearing once. This chain uses TRBV3-1 with TRBJ2-5; D gene ambiguous. Material: blood. The clonotype was recovered from a man aged 40-50 years in good health. The CDR3, as DNA: TGTGCCAGCAGCCAACCTCCCGAAGATGAGACCCAGTACTTC. This sequence encodes CASSQPPEDETQYF.